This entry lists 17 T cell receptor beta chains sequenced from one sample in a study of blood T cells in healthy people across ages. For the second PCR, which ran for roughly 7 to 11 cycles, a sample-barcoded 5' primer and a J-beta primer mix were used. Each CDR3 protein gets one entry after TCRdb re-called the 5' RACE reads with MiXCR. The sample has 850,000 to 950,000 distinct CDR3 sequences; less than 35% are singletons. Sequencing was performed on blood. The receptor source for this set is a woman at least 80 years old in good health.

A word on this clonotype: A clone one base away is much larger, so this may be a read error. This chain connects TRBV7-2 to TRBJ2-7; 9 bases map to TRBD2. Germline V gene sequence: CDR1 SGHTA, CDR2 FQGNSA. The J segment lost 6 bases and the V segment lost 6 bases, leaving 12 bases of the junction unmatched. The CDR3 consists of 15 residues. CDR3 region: CASRRRAGGSGEQYF. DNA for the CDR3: TGTGCCAGCAGACGGAGGGCGGGGGGGTCCGGCGAGCAGTACTTC.

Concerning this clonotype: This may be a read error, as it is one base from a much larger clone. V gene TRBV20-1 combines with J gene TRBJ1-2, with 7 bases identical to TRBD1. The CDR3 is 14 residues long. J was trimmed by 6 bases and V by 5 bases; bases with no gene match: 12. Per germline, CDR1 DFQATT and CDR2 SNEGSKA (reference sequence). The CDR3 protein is CSAGPQGGFDGYTF. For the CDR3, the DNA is TGCAGTGCTGGCCCTCAGGGGGGATTCGATGGCTACACCTTC.

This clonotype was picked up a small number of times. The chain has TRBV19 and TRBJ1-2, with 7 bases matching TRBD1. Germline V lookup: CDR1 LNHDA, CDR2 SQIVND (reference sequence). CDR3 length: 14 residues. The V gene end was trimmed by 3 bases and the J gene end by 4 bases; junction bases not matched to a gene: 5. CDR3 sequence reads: CASSMGQRVYGYTF. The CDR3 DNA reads TGTGCCAGTAGTATGGGACAGAGAGTCTATGGCTACACCTTC. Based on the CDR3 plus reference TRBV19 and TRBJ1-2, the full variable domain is DGGITQSPKYLFRKEGQNVTLSCEQNLNHDAMYWYRQDPGQGLRLIYYSQIVNDFQKGDIAEGYSVSREKKESFPLTVTSAQKNPTAFYLCASSMGQRVYGYTFGSGTRLTVV.

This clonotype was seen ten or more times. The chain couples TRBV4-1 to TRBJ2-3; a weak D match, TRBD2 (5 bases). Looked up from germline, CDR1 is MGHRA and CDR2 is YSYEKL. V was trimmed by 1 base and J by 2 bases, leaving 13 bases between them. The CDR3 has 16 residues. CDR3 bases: TGCGCCAGCAGCCAAGCAGGACTTACGAACACAGATACGCAGTATTTT. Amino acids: CASSQAGLTNTDTQYF.

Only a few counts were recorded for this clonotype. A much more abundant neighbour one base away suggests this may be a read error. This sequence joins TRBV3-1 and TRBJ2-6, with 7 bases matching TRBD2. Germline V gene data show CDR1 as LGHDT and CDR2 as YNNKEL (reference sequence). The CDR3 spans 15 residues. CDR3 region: CASSQGTTGANVRTF. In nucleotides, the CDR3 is TGTGCCAGCAGCCAGGGGACTACTGGGGCCAACGTCCGGACTTTC.

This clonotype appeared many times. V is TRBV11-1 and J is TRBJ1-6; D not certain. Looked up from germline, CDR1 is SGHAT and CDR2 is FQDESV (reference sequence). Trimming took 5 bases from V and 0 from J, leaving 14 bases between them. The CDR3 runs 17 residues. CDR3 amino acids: CASSDGLRSSYNSPLHF. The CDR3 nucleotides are TGTGCCAGCAGCGACGGACTTAGGAGCTCCTATAATTCACCCCTCCACTTT.

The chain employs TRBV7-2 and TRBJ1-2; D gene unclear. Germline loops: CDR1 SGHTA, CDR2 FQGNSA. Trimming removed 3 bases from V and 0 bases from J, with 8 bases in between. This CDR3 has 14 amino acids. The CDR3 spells CASSFDTANYGYTF. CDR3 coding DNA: TGTGCCAGCAGCTTTGACACAGCTAACTATGGCTACACCTTC.

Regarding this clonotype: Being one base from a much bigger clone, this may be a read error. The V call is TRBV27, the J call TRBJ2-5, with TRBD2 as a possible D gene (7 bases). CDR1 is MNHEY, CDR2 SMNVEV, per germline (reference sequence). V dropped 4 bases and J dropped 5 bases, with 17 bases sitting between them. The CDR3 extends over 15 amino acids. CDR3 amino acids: CASSYGGGAQETQYF. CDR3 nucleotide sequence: TGTGCCAGCAGTTACGGAGGGGGGGCCCAGGAGACCCAGTACTTC.

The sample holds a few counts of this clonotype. This chain's CDR3 is CASSPQSGDYGYTF. The CDR3 coding sequence is TGTGCCAGCAGCCCCCAGTCCGGTGACTATGGCTACACCTTC. This sequence joins TRBV7-8 and TRBJ1-2; D is unresolved. Per the germline V gene, CDR1 is SGHVS and CDR2 is FQNEAQ. Between the trimmed V and J ends, which lost 5 bases and 3 bases, there was a span of 13 bases. The CDR3 contains 14 residues.

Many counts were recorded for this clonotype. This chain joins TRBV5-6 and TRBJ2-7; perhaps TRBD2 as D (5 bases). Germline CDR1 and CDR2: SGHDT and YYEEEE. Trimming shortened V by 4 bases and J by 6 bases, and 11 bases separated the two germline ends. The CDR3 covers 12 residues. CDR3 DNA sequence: TGTGCCAGCAGCCGGACGCGGGCCGAGCAGTACTTC. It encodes CASSRTRAEQYF.

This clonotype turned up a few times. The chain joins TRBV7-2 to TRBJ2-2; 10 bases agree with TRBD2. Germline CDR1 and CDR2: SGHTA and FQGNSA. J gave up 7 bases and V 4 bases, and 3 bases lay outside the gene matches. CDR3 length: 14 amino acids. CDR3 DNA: TGTGCCAGCAGCTCACCTAGCGGGGGCGGGGAGCTGTTTTTT. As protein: CASSSPSGGGELFF.

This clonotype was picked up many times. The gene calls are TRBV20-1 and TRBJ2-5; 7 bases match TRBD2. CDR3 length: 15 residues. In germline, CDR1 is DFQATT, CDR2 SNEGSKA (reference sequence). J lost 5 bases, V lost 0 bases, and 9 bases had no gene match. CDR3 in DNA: TGCAGTGCTAGAGATAGGTTACTAGCGTTGGAGACCCAGTACTTC. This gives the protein CSARDRLLALETQYF.

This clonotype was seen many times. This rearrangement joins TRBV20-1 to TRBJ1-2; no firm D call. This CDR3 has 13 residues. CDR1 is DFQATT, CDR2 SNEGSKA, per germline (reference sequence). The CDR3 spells CNPEVRTNYGYTF. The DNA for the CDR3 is TGCAACCCAGAGGTCCGAACTAACTATGGCTACACCTTC.

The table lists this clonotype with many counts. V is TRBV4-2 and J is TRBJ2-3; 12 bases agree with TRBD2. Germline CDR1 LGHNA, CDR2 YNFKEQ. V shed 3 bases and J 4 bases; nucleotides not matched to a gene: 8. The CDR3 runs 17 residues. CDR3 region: CASSQVPSGGAPDTQYF. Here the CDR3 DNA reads TGTGCCAGCAGCCAGGTCCCTAGCGGGGGGGCCCCAGATACGCAGTATTTT.

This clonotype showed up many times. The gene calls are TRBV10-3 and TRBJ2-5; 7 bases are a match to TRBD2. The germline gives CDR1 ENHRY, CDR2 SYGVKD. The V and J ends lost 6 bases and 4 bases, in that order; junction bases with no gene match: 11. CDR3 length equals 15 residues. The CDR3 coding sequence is TGTGCCATCAGGTTTAACGGGGGGTGTCGAGAGACCCAGTACTTC. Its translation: CAIRFNGGCRETQYF.

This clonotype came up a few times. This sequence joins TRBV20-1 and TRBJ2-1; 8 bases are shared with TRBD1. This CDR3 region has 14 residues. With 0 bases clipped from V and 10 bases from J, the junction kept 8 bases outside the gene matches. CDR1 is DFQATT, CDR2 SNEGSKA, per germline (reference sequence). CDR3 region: CSARDQTGGEEQFF. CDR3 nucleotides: TGCAGTGCTAGAGACCAAACAGGGGGAGAGGAGCAGTTCTTC.

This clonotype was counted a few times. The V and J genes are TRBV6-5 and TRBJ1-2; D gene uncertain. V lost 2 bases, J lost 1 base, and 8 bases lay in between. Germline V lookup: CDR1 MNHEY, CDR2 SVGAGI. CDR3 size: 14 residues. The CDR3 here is CASSYRPSNYGYTF. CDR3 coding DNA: TGTGCCAGCAGTTACCGACCGAGTAACTATGGCTACACCTTC.